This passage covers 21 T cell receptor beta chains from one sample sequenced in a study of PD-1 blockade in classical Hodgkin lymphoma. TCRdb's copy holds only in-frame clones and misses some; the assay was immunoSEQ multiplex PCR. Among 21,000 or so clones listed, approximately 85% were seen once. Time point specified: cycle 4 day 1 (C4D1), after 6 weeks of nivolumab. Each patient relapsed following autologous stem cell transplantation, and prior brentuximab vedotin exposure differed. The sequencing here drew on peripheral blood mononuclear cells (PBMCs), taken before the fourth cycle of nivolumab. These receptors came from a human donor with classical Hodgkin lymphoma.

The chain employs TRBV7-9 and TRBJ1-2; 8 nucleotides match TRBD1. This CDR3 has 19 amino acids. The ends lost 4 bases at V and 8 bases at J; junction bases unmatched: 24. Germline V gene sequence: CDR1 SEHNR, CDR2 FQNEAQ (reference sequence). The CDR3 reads CASSSRRFQGARSYRGYTF. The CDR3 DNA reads TGTGCCAGCAGCTCCCGAAGATTCCAGGGGGCGCGAAGCTATCGAGGCTACACCTTC.

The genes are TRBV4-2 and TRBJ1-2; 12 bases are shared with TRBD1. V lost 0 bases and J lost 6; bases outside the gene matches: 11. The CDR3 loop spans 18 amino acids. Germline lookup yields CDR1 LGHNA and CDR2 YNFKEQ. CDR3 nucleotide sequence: TGTGCCAGCAGCCAAGAGGGATACGGGACAGGGGGCGCCAATGGCTACACCTTC. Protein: CASSQEGYGTGGANGYTF.

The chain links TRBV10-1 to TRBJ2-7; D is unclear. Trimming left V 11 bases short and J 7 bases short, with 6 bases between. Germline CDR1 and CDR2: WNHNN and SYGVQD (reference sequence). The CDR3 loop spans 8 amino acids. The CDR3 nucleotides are TGCGCCCCCCGAGAGCAGTACTTC. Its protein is CAPREQYF.

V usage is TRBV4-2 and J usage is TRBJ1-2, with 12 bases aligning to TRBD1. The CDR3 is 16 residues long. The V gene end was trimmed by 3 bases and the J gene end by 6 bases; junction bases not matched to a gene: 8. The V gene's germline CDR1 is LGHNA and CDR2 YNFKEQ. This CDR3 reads CASSQIQGQGAHGYTF. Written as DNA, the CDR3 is TGTGCCAGCAGCCAGATTCAGGGACAGGGGGCGCATGGCTACACCTTC.

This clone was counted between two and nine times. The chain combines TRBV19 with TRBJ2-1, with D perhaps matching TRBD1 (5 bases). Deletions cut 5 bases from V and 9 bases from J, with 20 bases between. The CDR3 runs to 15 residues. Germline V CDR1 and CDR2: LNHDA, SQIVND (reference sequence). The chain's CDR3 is CASSRQGKGLTEQFF. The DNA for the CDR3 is TGTGCCAGTAGTCGGCAGGGAAAAGGGTTGACTGAGCAGTTCTTC.

The CDR3 is CASSDRRSDTQYF. The CDR3 nucleotides are TGTGCCAGCAGCGATAGAAGATCTGATACGCAGTATTTT. This chain links TRBV7-2 with TRBJ2-3, with D uncertain. The CDR3 is 13 residues long. Germline V gene sequence: CDR1 SGHTA, CDR2 FQGNSA. Between the trimmed V and J ends, which lost 5 bases and 6 bases, there was a span of 12 bases.

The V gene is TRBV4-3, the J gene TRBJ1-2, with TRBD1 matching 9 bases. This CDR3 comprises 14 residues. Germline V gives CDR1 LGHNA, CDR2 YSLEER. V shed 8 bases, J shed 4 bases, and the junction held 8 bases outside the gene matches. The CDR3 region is CASSLGTGTYGYTF. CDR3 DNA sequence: TGCGCCAGCTCCCTCGGGACAGGGACCTATGGCTACACCTTC.

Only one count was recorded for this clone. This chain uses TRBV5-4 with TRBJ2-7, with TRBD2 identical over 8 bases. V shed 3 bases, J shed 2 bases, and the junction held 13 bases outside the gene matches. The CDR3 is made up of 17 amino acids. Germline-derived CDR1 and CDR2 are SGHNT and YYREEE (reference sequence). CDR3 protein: CASSSGGGLAGAYEQYF. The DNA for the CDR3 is TGTGCCAGCAGCTCTGGAGGCGGGCTAGCGGGTGCCTACGAGCAGTACTTC.

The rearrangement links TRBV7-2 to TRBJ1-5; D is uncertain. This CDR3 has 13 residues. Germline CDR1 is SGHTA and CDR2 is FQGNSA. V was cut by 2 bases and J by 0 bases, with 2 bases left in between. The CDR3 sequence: CASSLSSNQPQHF. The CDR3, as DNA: TGTGCCAGCAGCTTAAGTAGCAATCAGCCCCAGCATTTT.

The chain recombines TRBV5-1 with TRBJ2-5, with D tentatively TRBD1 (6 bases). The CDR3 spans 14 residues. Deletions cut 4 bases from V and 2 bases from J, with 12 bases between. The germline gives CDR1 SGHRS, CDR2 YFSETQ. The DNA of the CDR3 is TGCGCCAGCAGCACCCAAGGACAGCAAGAGACCCAGTACTTC. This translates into CASSTQGQQETQYF. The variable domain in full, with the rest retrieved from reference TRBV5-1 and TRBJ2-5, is KAGVTQTPRYLIKTRGQQVTLSCSPISGHRSVSWYQQTPGQGLQFLFEYFSETQRNKGNFPGRFSGRQFSNSRSEMNVSTLELGDSALYLCASSTQGQQETQYFGPGTRLLVL.

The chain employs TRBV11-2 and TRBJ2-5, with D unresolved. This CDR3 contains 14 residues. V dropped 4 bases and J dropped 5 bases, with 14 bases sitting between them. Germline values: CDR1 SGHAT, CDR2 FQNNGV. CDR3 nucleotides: TGTGCCAGCAGCTCCTTAGCCCTGTTGGAGACCCAGTACTTC. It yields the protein CASSSLALLETQYF.

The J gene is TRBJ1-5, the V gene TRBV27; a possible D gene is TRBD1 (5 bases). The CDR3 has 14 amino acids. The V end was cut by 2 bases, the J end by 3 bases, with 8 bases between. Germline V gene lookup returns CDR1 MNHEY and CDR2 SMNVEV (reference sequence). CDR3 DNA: TGTGCCAGCAGTTTAGGGGCAGACAATCAGCCCCAGCATTTT. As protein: CASSLGADNQPQHF.

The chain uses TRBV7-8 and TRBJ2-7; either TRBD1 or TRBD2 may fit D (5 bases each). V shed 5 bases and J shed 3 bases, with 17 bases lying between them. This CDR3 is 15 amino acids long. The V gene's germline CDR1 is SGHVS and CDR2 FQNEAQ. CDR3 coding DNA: TGTGCCAGCAGCCCAGACCGAGGGGCCATCTACGAGCAGTACTTC. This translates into CASSPDRGAIYEQYF.

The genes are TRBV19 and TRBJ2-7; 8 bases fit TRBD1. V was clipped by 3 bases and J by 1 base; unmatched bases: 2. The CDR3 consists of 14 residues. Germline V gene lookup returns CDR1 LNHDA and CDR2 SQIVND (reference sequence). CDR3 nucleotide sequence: TGTGCCAGTAGTATGCGACAGGGGTCCTACGAGCAGTACTTC. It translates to CASSMRQGSYEQYF.

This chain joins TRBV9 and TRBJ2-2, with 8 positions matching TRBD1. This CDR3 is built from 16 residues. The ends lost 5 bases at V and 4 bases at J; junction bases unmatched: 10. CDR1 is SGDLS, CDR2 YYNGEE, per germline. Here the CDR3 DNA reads TGTGCCAGCAGAGCCGGGACAGGTGATTCCACCGGGGAGCTGTTTTTT. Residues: CASRAGTGDSTGELFF.

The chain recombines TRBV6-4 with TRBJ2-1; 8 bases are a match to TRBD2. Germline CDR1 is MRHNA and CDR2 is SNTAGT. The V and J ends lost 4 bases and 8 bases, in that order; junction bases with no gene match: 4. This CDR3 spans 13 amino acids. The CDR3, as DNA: TGTGCCAGCAGTGTGGCTAGCGGGTATGAGCAGTTCTTC. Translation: CASSVASGYEQFF.

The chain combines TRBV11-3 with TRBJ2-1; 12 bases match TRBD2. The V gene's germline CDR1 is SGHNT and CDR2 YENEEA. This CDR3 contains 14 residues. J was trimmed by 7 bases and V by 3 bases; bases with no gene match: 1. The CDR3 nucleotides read TGTGCCAGCAGCTTGCTAGCGGGGGGGAATGAGCAGTTCTTC. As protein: CASSLLAGGNEQFF.

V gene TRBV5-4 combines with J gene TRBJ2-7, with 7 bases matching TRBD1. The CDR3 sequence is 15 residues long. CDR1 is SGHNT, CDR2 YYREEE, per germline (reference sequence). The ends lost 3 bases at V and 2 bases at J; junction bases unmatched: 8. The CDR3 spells CASSSHRGNPYEQYF. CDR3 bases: TGTGCCAGCAGCTCTCACAGGGGAAACCCCTACGAGCAGTACTTC.

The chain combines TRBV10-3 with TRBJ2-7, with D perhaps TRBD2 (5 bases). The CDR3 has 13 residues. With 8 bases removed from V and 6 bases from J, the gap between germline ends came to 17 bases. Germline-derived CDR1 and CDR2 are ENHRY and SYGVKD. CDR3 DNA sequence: TGTGCCATCTGGGATAGGACTGGCACCGAGCAGTACTTC. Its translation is CAIWDRTGTEQYF.

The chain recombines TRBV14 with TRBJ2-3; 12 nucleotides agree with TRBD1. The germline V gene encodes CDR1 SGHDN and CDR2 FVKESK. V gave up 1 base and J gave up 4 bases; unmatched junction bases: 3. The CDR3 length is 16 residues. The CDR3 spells CASSQVGQGAADTQYF. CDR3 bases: TGTGCCAGCAGCCAAGTGGGACAGGGGGCTGCAGATACGCAGTATTTT. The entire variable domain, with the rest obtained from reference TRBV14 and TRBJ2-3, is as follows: EAGVTQFPSHSVIEKGQTVTLRCDPISGHDNLYWYRRVMGKEIKFLLHFVKESKQDESGMPNNRFLAERTGGTYSTLKVQPAELEDSGVYFCASSQVGQGAADTQYFGPGTRLTVL.

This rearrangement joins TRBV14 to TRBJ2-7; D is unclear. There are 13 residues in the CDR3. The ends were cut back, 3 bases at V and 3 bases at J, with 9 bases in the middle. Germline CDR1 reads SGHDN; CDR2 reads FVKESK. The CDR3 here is CASSQVRLYEQYF. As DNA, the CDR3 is TGTGCCAGCAGCCAGGTTCGGCTCTACGAGCAGTACTTC. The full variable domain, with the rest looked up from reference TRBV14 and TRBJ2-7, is EAGVTQFPSHSVIEKGQTVTLRCDPISGHDNLYWYRRVMGKEIKFLLHFVKESKQDESGMPNNRFLAERTGGTYSTLKVQPAELEDSGVYFCASSQVRLYEQYFGPGTRLTVT.